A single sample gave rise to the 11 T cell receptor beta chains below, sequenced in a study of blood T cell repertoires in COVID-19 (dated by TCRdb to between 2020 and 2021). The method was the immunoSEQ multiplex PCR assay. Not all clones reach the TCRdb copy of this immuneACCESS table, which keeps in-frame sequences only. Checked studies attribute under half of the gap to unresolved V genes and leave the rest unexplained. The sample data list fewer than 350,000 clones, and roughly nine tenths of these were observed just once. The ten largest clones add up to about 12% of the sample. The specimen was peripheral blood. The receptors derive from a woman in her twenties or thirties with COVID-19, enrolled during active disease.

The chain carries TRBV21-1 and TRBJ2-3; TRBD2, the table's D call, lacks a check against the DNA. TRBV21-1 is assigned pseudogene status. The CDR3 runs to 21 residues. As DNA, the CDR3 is TGTGCCAGCAGCAAAAAGGTGTGGGAACTAGCGGGGGGCACTAGCACAGATACGCAGTATTTT. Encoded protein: CASSKKVWELAGGTSTDTQYF.

CDR3 amino acids: CATSAMGVGTQYF. The CDR3 DNA sequence: TGTGCCACCAGTGCCATGGGAGTTGGTACGCAGTATTTT. The V and J genes are TRBV24-1 and TRBJ2-3, with D perhaps TRBD2 (5 bases). The germline gives CDR1 KGHDR, CDR2 SFDVKD. The length of the CDR3 is 13 residues. V was cut by 5 bases and J by 8 bases, with 13 bases left in between.

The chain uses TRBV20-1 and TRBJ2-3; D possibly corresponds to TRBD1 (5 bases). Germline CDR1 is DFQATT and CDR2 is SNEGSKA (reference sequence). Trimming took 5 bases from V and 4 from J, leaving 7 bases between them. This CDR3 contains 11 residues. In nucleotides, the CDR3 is TGCAGTGCTTGGGGCCCAGATACGCAGTATTTT. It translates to CSAWGPDTQYF.

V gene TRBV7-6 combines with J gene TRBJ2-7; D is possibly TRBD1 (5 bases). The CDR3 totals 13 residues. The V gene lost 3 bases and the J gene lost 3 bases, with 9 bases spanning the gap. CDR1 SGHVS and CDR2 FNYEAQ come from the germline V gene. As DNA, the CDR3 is TGTGCCAGCAGCTTCTCCAGGGACTACGAGCAGTACTTC. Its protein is CASSFSRDYEQYF.

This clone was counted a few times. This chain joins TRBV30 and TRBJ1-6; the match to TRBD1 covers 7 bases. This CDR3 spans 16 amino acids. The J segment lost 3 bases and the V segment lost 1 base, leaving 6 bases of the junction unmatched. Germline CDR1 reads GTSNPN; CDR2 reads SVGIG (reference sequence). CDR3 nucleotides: TGTGCCTGGAGTGACATGACAGGGCTCTATAATTCACCCCTCCACTTT. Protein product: CAWSDMTGLYNSPLHF.

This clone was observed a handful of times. CDR3 sequence reads: CASSYGGFNQPQHF. CDR3 in DNA: TGTGCCAGCAGTTACGGGGGGTTCAATCAGCCCCAGCATTTT. This chain joins TRBV6-5 and TRBJ1-5, with D tentatively TRBD1 (5 bases). In germline, CDR1 is MNHEY, CDR2 SVGAGI. The CDR3 runs 14 residues. V lost 2 bases and J 3 bases, leaving 8 bases between the germline ends.

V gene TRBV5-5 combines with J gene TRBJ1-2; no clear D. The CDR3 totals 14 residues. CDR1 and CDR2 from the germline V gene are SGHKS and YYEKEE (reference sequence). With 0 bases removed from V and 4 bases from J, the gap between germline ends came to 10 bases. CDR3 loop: CASSLESHVYGYTF. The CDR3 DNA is TGTGCCAGCAGCTTGGAATCCCATGTCTATGGCTACACCTTC.

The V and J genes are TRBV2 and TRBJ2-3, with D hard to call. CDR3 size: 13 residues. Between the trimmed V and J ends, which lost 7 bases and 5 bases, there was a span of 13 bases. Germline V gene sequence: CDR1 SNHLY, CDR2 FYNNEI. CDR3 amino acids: CASTRLDVDTQYF. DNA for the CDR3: TGTGCCAGCACTAGATTAGATGTAGATACGCAGTATTTT.

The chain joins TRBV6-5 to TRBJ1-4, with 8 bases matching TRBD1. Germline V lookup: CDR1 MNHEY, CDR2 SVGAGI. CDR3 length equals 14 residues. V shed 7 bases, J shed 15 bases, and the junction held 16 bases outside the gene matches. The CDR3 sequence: CASNPDRAGRPLFF. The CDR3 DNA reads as TGTGCCAGCAACCCGGACAGGGCTGGCAGGCCGTTGTTTTTT.

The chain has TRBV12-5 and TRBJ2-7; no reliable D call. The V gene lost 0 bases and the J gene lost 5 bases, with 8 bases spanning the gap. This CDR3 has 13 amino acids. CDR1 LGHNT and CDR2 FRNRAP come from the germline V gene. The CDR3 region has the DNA TGTGCTAGTGGTTTGGTACCGGGTAACGAGCAGTACTTC. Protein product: CASGLVPGNEQYF.

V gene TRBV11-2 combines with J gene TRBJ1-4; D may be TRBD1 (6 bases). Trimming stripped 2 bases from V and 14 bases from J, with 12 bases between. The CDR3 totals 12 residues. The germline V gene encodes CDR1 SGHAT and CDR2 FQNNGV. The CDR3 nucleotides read TGTGCCAGCAGCTTAAAAACAGGGCATCTGTTTTTT. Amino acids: CASSLKTGHLFF.